The 25 T cell receptor beta chains reported below all come from one sample, sequenced in a study of control samples from healthy donors and cancer patients. Repertoires were generated with immunoSEQ multiplex PCR, while TCRdb's copy carries only in-frame clones and drops some. The sample lists 150,000 to 200,000 clones, around 93% occurring once. The source material was blood. All receptors come from a man aged 18 to 29 in good health.

The sample holds one count of this clone. J is TRBJ1-4 and V is TRBV7-2; D not certain. Trimming removed 1 base from V and 4 bases from J, with 7 bases in between. Germline assignment: CDR1 SGHTA and CDR2 FQGNSA. CDR3 length: 14 residues. CDR3 coding DNA: TGTGCCAGCAGCTTAGGAGCCGGTAATGAAAAACTGTTTTTT. This gives the protein CASSLGAGNEKLFF.

This chain links TRBV28 with TRBJ1-5; D is ambiguous. V lost 6 bases, J lost 0 bases, and 6 bases lay in between. CDR1 is MDHEN and CDR2 is SYDVKM in the germline V gene. The CDR3 is 13 amino acids. CDR3 residues: CASSLTSNQPQHF. CDR3 nucleotides: TGTGCCAGCAGCTTAACTAGCAATCAGCCCCAGCATTTT.

The chain is built from TRBV24-1 and TRBJ2-5; D remains ambiguous. Trimming removed 2 bases from V and 7 bases from J, with 10 bases in between. Germline V gives CDR1 KGHDR, CDR2 SFDVKD. CDR3 length: 13 amino acids. The CDR3 reads CATSDSSLRTQYF. The CDR3 DNA is TGTGCCACCAGTGATTCCTCACTGCGGACCCAGTACTTC.

The chain employs TRBV7-9 and TRBJ1-5; maybe TRBD1 (5 bases). CDR1 is SEHNR, CDR2 FQNEAQ, per germline (reference sequence). Trimming pared 6 bases from V and 1 base from J, leaving 7 bases between. The CDR3 covers 13 residues. This chain's CDR3 is CASRRDSNQPQHF. The DNA of the CDR3 is TGTGCCAGCAGACGGGACAGCAATCAGCCCCAGCATTTT.

This clone came up once. The rearrangement joins TRBV6-6 to TRBJ1-5; D is ambiguous. The CDR3 consists of 20 residues. Trimming pared 6 bases from V and 5 bases from J, leaving 32 bases between. Germline loops: CDR1 MNHNY, CDR2 SVGAGI (reference sequence). Here the CDR3 DNA reads TGTGCCAGCAGCCTTCCTTCTGCACTCACAAGGACTGCTAACCATCAGCCCCAGCATTTT. Translated: CASSLPSALTRTANHQPQHF.

J is TRBJ2-3 and V is TRBV29-1, with TRBD1 matching 8 bases. The CDR3 length is 13 residues. Germline loops: CDR1 SQVTM, CDR2 ANQGSEA. The DNA for the CDR3 is TGCAGTAGCGAGGGGACAGGTGGTGGGGCGCAGTATTTT. Protein sequence: CSSEGTGGGAQYF.

This chain joins TRBV5-1 and TRBJ1-2; perhaps TRBD1 as D (5 bases). V lost 5 bases and J 3 bases, leaving 20 bases between the germline ends. The length of the CDR3 is 16 residues. Germline V gene lookup returns CDR1 SGHRS and CDR2 YFSETQ. CDR3 amino acids: CASRYFGGNSDYGYTF. DNA for the CDR3: TGCGCCAGCAGATATTTCGGGGGGAATTCGGACTATGGCTACACCTTC.

The genes are TRBV30 and TRBJ2-1; 7 bases are shared with TRBD2. This CDR3 contains 14 residues. Germline V CDR1 and CDR2: GTSNPN, SVGIG (reference sequence). After removal of 7 bases from V and 4 bases from J, the junction contained 10 bases not matched to a gene. The CDR3 protein is CASNPGLPYNEQFF. In DNA, the CDR3 is TGTGCCTCAAATCCGGGACTACCTTACAATGAGCAGTTCTTC.

The V and J genes are TRBV2 and TRBJ1-6, with 10 positions matching TRBD1. After removal of 6 bases from V and 14 bases from J, the junction contained 10 bases not matched to a gene. Germline V gene lookup returns CDR1 SNHLY and CDR2 FYNNEI. The CDR3 sequence is 14 residues long. The CDR3 reads CASRPGQGSSALHF. The DNA of the CDR3 is TGTGCCAGCAGGCCGGGACAGGGGAGTTCTGCCCTCCACTTT.

The V and J genes are TRBV5-6 and TRBJ2-7; D gene unclear. CDR3 length: 12 amino acids. V dropped 1 base and J dropped 7 bases, with 9 bases sitting between them. CDR1 SGHDT and CDR2 YYEEEE come from the germline V gene. Written as DNA, the CDR3 is TGTGCCAGCAGCTTGCTAGTGAGTGAGCAGTACTTC. This translates into CASSLLVSEQYF.

The V call is TRBV15, the J call TRBJ2-3; a possible D gene is TRBD2 (5 bases). This CDR3 spans 14 amino acids. Per the germline V gene, CDR1 is LNHNV and CDR2 is YYDKDF (reference sequence). Trimming cost V 5 bases and J 2 bases, with 11 bases left between them. This CDR3 is CATSLAYDTDTQYF. CDR3 coding DNA: TGTGCCACCAGCCTAGCCTATGACACAGATACGCAGTATTTT. Supplemented by reference TRBV15 and TRBJ2-3, the full variable domain reads DAMVIQNPRYQVTQFGKPVTLSCSQTLNHNVMYWYQQKSSQAPKLLFHYYDKDFNNEADTPDNFQSRRPNTSFCFLDIRSPGLGDTAMYLCATSLAYDTDTQYFGPGTRLTVL.

The V and J genes are TRBV7-9 and TRBJ1-1; possible D gene TRBD1, 6 bases. The V gene lost 6 bases and the J gene lost 0 bases, with 17 bases spanning the gap. CDR3 length: 16 amino acids. Looked up from germline, CDR1 is SEHNR and CDR2 is FQNEAQ (reference sequence). Here the CDR3 reads CASRSGQTGMNTEAFF. As DNA, the CDR3 is TGTGCCAGCAGGTCCGGACAGACTGGGATGAACACTGAAGCTTTCTTT.

The V call is TRBV19, the J call TRBJ1-2; no definite D call. In germline, CDR1 is LNHDA, CDR2 SQIVND (reference sequence). There are 15 residues in the CDR3. The V gene lost 5 bases and the J gene lost 1 base, with 14 bases spanning the gap. CDR3 in amino acids: CASSARTTLNYGYTF. In DNA form, the CDR3 reads TGTGCCAGTAGTGCACGGACCACACTTAACTATGGCTACACCTTC. Based on the CDR3 plus reference TRBV19 and TRBJ1-2, the full variable domain is DGGITQSPKYLFRKEGQNVTLSCEQNLNHDAMYWYRQDPGQGLRLIYYSQIVNDFQKGDIAEGYSVSREKKESFPLTVTSAQKNPTAFYLCASSARTTLNYGYTFGSGTRLTVV.

The V call is TRBV27, the J call TRBJ1-1; D perhaps matches TRBD1 (5 bases). This CDR3 is built from 18 residues. In germline, CDR1 is MNHEY, CDR2 SMNVEV (reference sequence). Trimming stripped 3 bases from V and 3 bases from J, with 23 bases between. CDR3 DNA sequence: TGTGCCAGCAGTTTGGCTCTTTTCGGGGCTGGCGGTCACACTGAAGCTTTCTTT. Protein product: CASSLALFGAGGHTEAFF.

This rearrangement joins TRBV30 to TRBJ1-3; D gene unclear. Germline values: CDR1 GTSNPN, CDR2 SVGIG (reference sequence). The length of the CDR3 is 13 residues. The V end was cut by 0 bases, the J end by 4 bases, with 7 bases between. The CDR3 DNA sequence: TGTGCCTGGAGTGTAGGTATCGGAAACACCATATATTTT. Translated, it gives CAWSVGIGNTIYF.

V gene TRBV10-3 combines with J gene TRBJ1-1; D is unresolved. V was pared by 0 bases and J by 1 base, with 12 bases between. The CDR3 extends over 16 amino acids. Germline CDR1 ENHRY, CDR2 SYGVKD. As DNA, the CDR3 is TGTGCCATCAGTGAGTCGAGGTTTCCGAGGAACACTGAAGCTTTCTTT. This encodes CAISESRFPRNTEAFF.

The chain has TRBV5-1 and TRBJ2-7; TRBD1 agrees at 9 bases. The V gene's germline CDR1 is SGHRS and CDR2 YFSETQ. The CDR3 is 15 residues long. J was trimmed by 2 bases and V by 4 bases; bases with no gene match: 7. The CDR3 DNA follows: TGCGCCAGCAGCCTACGACAGGGGGGAACCTACGAGCAGTACTTC. Its translation: CASSLRQGGTYEQYF.

This clone was seen only a few times. In DNA, the CDR3 is TGTGCCAGCCGACGGAAGAGGGTCTTGGTATCTAGCAATCAGCCCCAGCATTTT. This encodes CASRRKRVLVSSNQPQHF. The chain is built from TRBV6-4 and TRBJ1-5; D not certain. The germline V gene has CDR1 MRHNA and CDR2 SNTAGT. The V end lost 8 bases, the J end lost 0 bases, and 23 bases lay between the germline ends. The CDR3 consists of 18 residues.

The V and J genes are TRBV6-6 and TRBJ2-3; D is perhaps TRBD1 or TRBD2 (7 bases each). CDR3 length: 16 residues. Germline CDR1 and CDR2: MNHNY and SVGAGI (reference sequence). The V and J ends lost 5 bases and 4 bases respectively, with 19 bases between them. CDR3 coding DNA: TGTGCCAGCAGTCGGGTAACAGGGGAGGGACCAGATACGCAGTATTTT. Protein product: CASSRVTGEGPDTQYF.

Worth noting for this clone: This sample also contains other DNA sequences that code for the same CDR3. V and J are TRBV5-1 and TRBJ2-7; D gene unclear. V dropped 3 bases and J dropped 1 base, with 11 bases sitting between them. Germline CDR1 SGHRS, CDR2 YFSETQ. The CDR3 covers 14 residues. This CDR3 is CASSSGDPSYEQYF. The CDR3 DNA is TGCGCCAGCAGCTCGGGTGACCCTTCCTACGAGCAGTACTTC.

V gene TRBV27 combines with J gene TRBJ2-1; TRBD2 agrees at 14 bases. Looked up from germline, CDR1 is MNHEY and CDR2 is SMNVEV (reference sequence). With V trimmed by 5 bases and J by 9 bases, 6 bases remained unmatched. CDR3 size: 15 residues. In nucleotides, the CDR3 is TGTGCCAGCAGTCCTGGACTAGCGGGGGGAGGTGAGCAGTTCTTC. This codes for CASSPGLAGGGEQFF.

This clone was observed a handful of times. The chain carries TRBV5-1 and TRBJ1-2; no clear D. Trimming took 0 bases from V and 6 from J, leaving 15 bases between them. This CDR3 comprises 15 residues. Germline V gives CDR1 SGHRS, CDR2 YFSETQ. The CDR3 sequence is CASSLVVKGDDGYTF. As DNA, the CDR3 is TGCGCCAGCAGCTTGGTAGTGAAGGGAGATGATGGCTACACCTTC.

The CDR3 DNA is TGTGCCAGCAGTTTGGGGATTGGCTACACCTTC. As protein: CASSLGIGYTF. V usage is TRBV2 and J usage is TRBJ1-2, with unresolved D. The ends were cut back, 5 bases at V and 7 bases at J, with 8 bases in the middle. Germline V gives CDR1 SNHLY, CDR2 FYNNEI. The CDR3 sequence is 11 residues long.

CDR3 in amino acids: CASSLDKASTQYF. The CDR3 DNA sequence: TGTGCCAGCAGCTTAGATAAAGCTTCTACGCAGTATTTT. The rearrangement joins TRBV11-2 to TRBJ2-3; D not resolved. CDR1 is SGHAT, CDR2 FQNNGV, per germline. V was cut by 0 bases and J by 8 bases, with 9 bases left in between. The CDR3 totals 13 residues.

The chain carries TRBV4-1 and TRBJ2-1, with TRBD2 matching over 8 bases. Germline V CDR1 and CDR2: MGHRA, YSYEKL. Trimming cost V 0 bases and J 4 bases; bases outside gene matches: 8. This CDR3 is built from 17 residues. The CDR3 loop reads CASSQENRGGRYNEQFF. The CDR3 DNA follows: TGCGCCAGCAGCCAAGAGAATCGGGGGGGGCGGTACAATGAGCAGTTCTTC.